A single sample gave rise to the 23 T cell receptor beta chains below, sequenced in a study of cytomegalovirus exposure and HLA in healthy donors. Sequencing used immunoSEQ multiplex PCR; TCRdb keeps in-frame clones, though not all of them. Among 250,000 to 400,000 clones listed, roughly 90% were seen once. What was sequenced was PBMCs. All receptors derive from a young man in good health and CMV-seronegative.

V is TRBV7-2 and J is TRBJ1-3; 9 bases are a match to TRBD1. The CDR3 is 16 amino acids. With V trimmed by 5 bases and J by 6 bases, 11 bases remained unmatched. CDR1 and CDR2 (germline): SGHTA, FQGNSA. The CDR3 protein is CASSARRDRVPNTIYF. The CDR3 region has the DNA TGTGCCAGCAGCGCCCGACGGGACAGGGTACCAAACACCATATATTTT.

The chain employs TRBV25-1 and TRBJ1-1, with D possibly being TRBD1 (5 bases). The CDR3 is 14 amino acids. The germline CDR1 and CDR2 sequences are MGHDK and SYGVNS. With 4 bases removed from V and 2 bases from J, the gap between germline ends came to 11 bases. This CDR3 is CASSGPQANTEAFF. The CDR3 DNA reads TGTGCCAGCAGTGGACCACAGGCTAACACTGAAGCTTTCTTT.

The chain couples TRBV5-8 to TRBJ2-1; TRBD1 aligns across 9 bases. The V gene's germline CDR1 is SGHTS and CDR2 YDEGEE. V shed 4 bases, J shed 4 bases, and the junction held 3 bases outside the gene matches. CDR3 length: 14 residues. DNA of the CDR3: TGTGCCAGCAGCCAAGACAGGGGGTACAATGAGCAGTTCTTC. Amino acid sequence: CASSQDRGYNEQFF.

This clone was observed a few times. This rearrangement joins TRBV19 to TRBJ1-5; D call uncertain. The germline V gene has CDR1 LNHDA and CDR2 SQIVND (reference sequence). The CDR3 is made up of 17 amino acids. With 7 bases removed from V and 0 bases from J, the gap between germline ends came to 19 bases. For the CDR3, the DNA is TGTGCCAGTACCCCCCGTACGGGGTCCGGTAGCAATCAGCCCCAGCATTTT. Amino acids: CASTPRTGSGSNQPQHF. Filled out from reference TRBV19 and TRBJ1-5, the complete variable domain reads DGGITQSPKYLFRKEGQNVTLSCEQNLNHDAMYWYRQDPGQGLRLIYYSQIVNDFQKGDIAEGYSVSREKKESFPLTVTSAQKNPTAFYLCASTPRTGSGSNQPQHFGDGTRLSIL.

The CDR3 coding sequence is TGCAGCGCCGGCGGGACAGATGGCTACACCTTC. It encodes CSAGGTDGYTF. The J gene is TRBJ1-2, the V gene TRBV29-1, with 7 bases identical to TRBD1. The CDR3 is made up of 11 amino acids. Germline CDR1 reads SQVTM; CDR2 reads ANQGSEA. With V trimmed by 7 bases and J by 6 bases, 5 bases remained unmatched.

V gene TRBV7-9 combines with J gene TRBJ1-2; D is possibly TRBD1 (5 bases). V was cut by 5 bases and J by 5 bases, with 18 bases left in between. The CDR3 contains 15 residues. Germline loops: CDR1 SEHNR, CDR2 FQNEAQ (reference sequence). The CDR3 nucleotides are TGTGCCAGCAGCCCCCGGGGGTTCGGCGAATATGGCTACACCTTC. Its protein is CASSPRGFGEYGYTF.

The chain joins TRBV6-5 to TRBJ2-7, with TRBD1 matching 10 bases. The ends lost 3 bases at V and 0 bases at J; junction bases unmatched: 5. Looked up from germline, CDR1 is MNHEY and CDR2 is SVGAGI. This CDR3 spans 16 amino acids. In nucleotides, the CDR3 is TGTGCCAGCAGTTATGGGACAGGGGTTTTCTCCTACGAGCAGTACTTC. Translating it yields CASSYGTGVFSYEQYF.

The V and J genes are TRBV28 and TRBJ1-5; tentatively, D is TRBD1 (6 bases). This CDR3 has 18 amino acids. Germline values: CDR1 MDHEN, CDR2 SYDVKM. The V end was cut by 6 bases, the J end by 1 base, with 22 bases between. CDR3 nucleotides: TGTGCCAGCAGCCGCACTGGGGGGGCTGGTAGGAGCAATCAGCCCCAGCATTTT. Its protein is CASSRTGGAGRSNQPQHF.

The rearrangement joins TRBV10-2 to TRBJ1-4, with 10 bases that match TRBD1. CDR1 and CDR2 from the germline V gene are WSHSY and SAAADI. V was clipped by 7 bases and J by 7 bases; unmatched bases: 6. The CDR3 totals 14 residues. The CDR3 here is CASTRDRGGEKLFF. The CDR3 nucleotides are TGCGCCAGCACCAGGGACAGGGGAGGTGAAAAACTGTTTTTT.

The chain uses TRBV27 and TRBJ2-7; D uncertain. The CDR3 contains 15 residues. V was shortened by 6 bases and J by 0 bases, with 15 bases between the two germline ends. From germline, CDR1 is MNHEY and CDR2 SMNVEV (reference sequence). CDR3 nucleotide sequence: TGTGCCAGCAGCAAGGTCCGGGTCCGCTCCTACGAGCAGTACTTC. Translating it yields CASSKVRVRSYEQYF.

This clone has only one observation. The CDR3 region is CASSYRGQGAPGYTF. Here the CDR3 DNA reads TGTGCCAGCAGTTACCGCGGACAGGGGGCGCCTGGCTACACCTTC. The chain has TRBV6-5 and TRBJ1-2; 11 nucleotides agree with TRBD1. The length of the CDR3 is 15 residues. V trimming: 2 bases; J trimming: 7 bases; junction bases outside the gene matches: 6. The germline V gene has CDR1 MNHEY and CDR2 SVGAGI.

This chain's CDR3 is CASSDRQGAKGNTIYF. The DNA for the CDR3 is TGTGCCAGCAGTGATCGACAGGGGGCGAAGGGAAACACCATATATTTT. The chain uses TRBV25-1 and TRBJ1-3; TRBD1 matches at 10 bases. V was pared by 3 bases and J by 4 bases, with 6 bases of the junction left unmatched. The CDR3 length is 16 residues. CDR1 is MGHDK, CDR2 SYGVNS, per germline.

The genes are TRBV5-6 and TRBJ1-2; weak D call: TRBD1 (5 bases). Germline CDR1 is SGHDT and CDR2 is YYEEEE. Trimming cost V 0 bases and J 2 bases, with 8 bases left between them. The CDR3 totals 14 residues. The CDR3 bases are TGTGCCAGCAGCTTGGATGGGGGGAACTATGGCTACACCTTC. Translation: CASSLDGGNYGYTF.

The chain employs TRBV27 and TRBJ2-3, with unresolved D. The CDR3 consists of 13 residues. In germline, CDR1 is MNHEY, CDR2 SMNVEV (reference sequence). Trimming removed 3 bases from V and 2 bases from J, with 6 bases in between. The CDR3 DNA is TGTGCCAGCAGTTTGGCCCCCACAGATACGCAGTATTTT. Its translation is CASSLAPTDTQYF.

The chain uses TRBV29-1 and TRBJ2-3; perhaps TRBD2 as D (6 bases). From germline, CDR1 is SQVTM and CDR2 ANQGSEA. This CDR3 spans 15 amino acids. V was clipped by 6 bases and J by 4 bases, with 20 bases between them. In DNA, the CDR3 is TGCAGCGTGGAGACTGGGACTGAAGGCCCAGATACGCAGTATTTT. As protein: CSVETGTEGPDTQYF.

The V and J genes are TRBV10-2 and TRBJ2-7, with D possibly TRBD2 on 5 matching bases. Between the trimmed V and J ends, which lost 5 bases and 4 bases, there was a span of 12 bases. Per germline, CDR1 WSHSY and CDR2 SAAADI. The CDR3 sequence is 13 residues long. The CDR3 is CASSFAAEYEQYF. In nucleotides, the CDR3 is TGCGCCAGCAGTTTTGCAGCGGAATACGAGCAGTACTTC.

The CDR3 reads CASSFQGLASTGELFF. DNA for the CDR3: TGCGCCAGCAGCTTCCAAGGACTAGCGAGCACCGGGGAGCTGTTTTTT. This chain links TRBV5-1 with TRBJ2-2; 9 bases fit TRBD2. Germline V lookup: CDR1 SGHRS, CDR2 YFSETQ. Unmatched junction bases numbered 6, after V lost 2 bases and J lost 4 bases. This CDR3 contains 16 residues.

The gene calls are TRBV4-2 and TRBJ2-3, with TRBD2 matching over 10 bases. Germline V lookup: CDR1 LGHNA, CDR2 YNFKEQ. This CDR3 is 16 amino acids long. Trimming at V came to 2 bases and at J to 4 bases, leaving 6 bases not matched to a gene. Here the CDR3 DNA reads TGTGCCAGCAGCCAACTTAGCGGGGGGAGGTCAGATACGCAGTATTTT. Encoded protein: CASSQLSGGRSDTQYF.

This chain uses TRBV4-1 with TRBJ2-1; TRBD1 is a possible D gene (5 bases). Germline V gene sequence: CDR1 MGHRA, CDR2 YSYEKL. Trimming removed 1 base from V and 9 bases from J, with 16 bases in between. The CDR3 has 15 amino acids. CDR3 bases: TGCGCCAGCAGCCAAGCTATAGCACGAGACAGTGAGCAGTTCTTC. This sequence encodes CASSQAIARDSEQFF.

CDR3 in DNA: TGTGCCAGCAGCTCCGGACTAGCGGGGGGTGGAGAGCAGTACTTC. It yields the protein CASSSGLAGGGEQYF. The chain carries TRBV7-2 and TRBJ2-7; 14 bases agree with TRBD2. The CDR3 has 15 amino acids. The germline V gene encodes CDR1 SGHTA and CDR2 FQGNSA. V dropped 4 bases and J dropped 7; count of bases not matched to a gene: 6.

This chain uses TRBV5-4 with TRBJ2-4; possible D gene TRBD2, 6 bases. The CDR3 runs 13 residues. The germline V gene encodes CDR1 SGHNT and CDR2 YYREEE (reference sequence). V was pared by 4 bases and J by 7 bases, with 12 bases between. CDR3 nucleotide sequence: TGTGCCAGCAGCGCCGATGGAGGGAACATTCAGTACTTC. The encoded protein is CASSADGGNIQYF.

V usage is TRBV11-2 and J usage is TRBJ1-2; no definite D call. CDR3 length: 14 residues. The germline CDR1 and CDR2 sequences are SGHAT and FQNNGV. Trimming cost V 3 bases and J 10 bases, with 18 bases left between them. The CDR3 nucleotides read TGTGCCAGCAGCTTTTACGACACCCCTCATGCCTACACCTTC. Its protein product is CASSFYDTPHAYTF.

The V and J genes are TRBV29-1 and TRBJ2-2; D call uncertain. The CDR3 totals 12 residues. V lost 8 bases to trimming and J lost 1 base, with 8 bases between them. Germline V gene lookup returns CDR1 SQVTM and CDR2 ANQGSEA. The CDR3 here is CSSIGNTGELFF. In nucleotides, the CDR3 is TGCAGCTCCATCGGGAACACCGGGGAGCTGTTTTTT.